The present T cell receptor beta chain was sequenced within a study of hypomethylating agent response in myelodysplastic syndrome. Study-wide context: A diploid cytogenetic profile was most common; mean age about 78 +/- 6.2 years. Study-wide results and caveats: The MDS versus healthy comparison may be affected by non-age-matched controls.

Data came from immunoSEQ multiplex PCR; TCRdb stores just in-frame clones and leaves some out. The sample lists about 5,400 clones, about nine tenths seen once, with roughly a tenth in the top ten. As concerns this clone: Its antigen is as yet unknown.

This specimen consisted of bone marrow, obtained before or after starting hypomethylating agent treatment for myelodysplastic syndrome (not recorded which). The source is a human donor with myelodysplastic syndrome.

CDR3 protein: CASSLGVAVQETQYF. The CDR3 bases are TGCGCCAGCAGCTTGGGGGTAGCAGTACAAGAGACCCAGTACTTC. V usage is TRBV5-1 and J usage is TRBJ2-5; D unclear. This CDR3 has 15 amino acids. Germline CDR1 SGHRS, CDR2 YFSETQ. Trimming pared 0 bases from V and 2 bases from J, leaving 11 bases between.